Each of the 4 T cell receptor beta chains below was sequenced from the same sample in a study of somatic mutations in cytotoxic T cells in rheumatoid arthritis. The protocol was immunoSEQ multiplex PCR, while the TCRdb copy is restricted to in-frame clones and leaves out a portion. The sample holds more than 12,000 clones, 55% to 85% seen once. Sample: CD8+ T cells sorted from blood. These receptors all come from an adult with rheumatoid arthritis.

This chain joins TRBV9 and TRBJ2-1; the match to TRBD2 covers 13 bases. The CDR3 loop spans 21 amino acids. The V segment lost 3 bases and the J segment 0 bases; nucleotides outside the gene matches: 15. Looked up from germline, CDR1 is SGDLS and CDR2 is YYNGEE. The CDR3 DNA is TGTGCCAGCAGCGCCCGACTAGCGGGGGGCCAAACGATGAGCTCCTACAATGAGCAGTTCTTC. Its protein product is CASSARLAGGQTMSSYNEQFF. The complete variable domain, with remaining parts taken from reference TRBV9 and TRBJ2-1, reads DSGVTQTPKHLITATGQRVTLRCSPRSGDLSVYWYQQSLDQGLQFLIQYYNGEERAKGNILERFSAQQFPDLHSELNLSSLELGDSALYFCASSARLAGGQTMSSYNEQFFGPGTRLTVL.

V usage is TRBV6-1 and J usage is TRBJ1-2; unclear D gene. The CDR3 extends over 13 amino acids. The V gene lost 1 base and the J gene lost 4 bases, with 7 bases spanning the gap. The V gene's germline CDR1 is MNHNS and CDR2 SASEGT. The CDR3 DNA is TGTGCCAGCAGTGAAGGGCAGACCTATGGCTACACCTTC. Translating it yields CASSEGQTYGYTF.

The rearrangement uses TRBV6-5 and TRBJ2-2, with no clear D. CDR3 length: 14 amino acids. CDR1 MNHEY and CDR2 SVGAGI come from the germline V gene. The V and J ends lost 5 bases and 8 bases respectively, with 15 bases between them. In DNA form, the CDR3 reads TGTGCCAGCAGTAGGACCGAACCGGATGGGGAGCTGTTTTTT. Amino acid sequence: CASSRTEPDGELFF.

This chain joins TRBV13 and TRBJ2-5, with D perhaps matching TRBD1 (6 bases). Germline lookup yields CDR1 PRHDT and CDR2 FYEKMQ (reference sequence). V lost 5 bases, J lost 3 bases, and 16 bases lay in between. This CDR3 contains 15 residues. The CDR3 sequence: CASSARQKGEETQYF. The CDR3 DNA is TGTGCCAGCAGCGCCCGACAGAAGGGGGAAGAGACCCAGTACTTC. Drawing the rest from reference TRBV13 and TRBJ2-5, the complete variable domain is AAGVIQSPRHLIKEKRETATLKCYPIPRHDTVYWYQQGPGQDPQFLISFYEKMQSDKGSIPDRFSAQQFSDYHSELNMSSLELGDSALYFCASSARQKGEETQYFGPGTRLLVL.